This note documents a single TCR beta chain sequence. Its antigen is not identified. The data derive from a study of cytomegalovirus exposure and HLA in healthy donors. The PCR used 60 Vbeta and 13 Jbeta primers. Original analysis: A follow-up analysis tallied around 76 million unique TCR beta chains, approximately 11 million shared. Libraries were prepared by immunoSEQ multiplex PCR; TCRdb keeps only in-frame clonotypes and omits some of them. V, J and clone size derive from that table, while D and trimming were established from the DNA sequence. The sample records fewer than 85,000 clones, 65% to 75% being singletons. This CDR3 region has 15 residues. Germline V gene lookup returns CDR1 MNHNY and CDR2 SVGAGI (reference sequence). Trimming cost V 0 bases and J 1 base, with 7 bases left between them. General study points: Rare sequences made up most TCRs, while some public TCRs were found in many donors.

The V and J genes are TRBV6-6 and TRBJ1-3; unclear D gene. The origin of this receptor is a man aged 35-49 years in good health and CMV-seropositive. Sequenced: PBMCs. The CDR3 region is CASSYSRVSGNTIYF. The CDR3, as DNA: TGTGCCAGCAGTTACTCGAGGGTTTCTGGAAACACCATATATTTT.